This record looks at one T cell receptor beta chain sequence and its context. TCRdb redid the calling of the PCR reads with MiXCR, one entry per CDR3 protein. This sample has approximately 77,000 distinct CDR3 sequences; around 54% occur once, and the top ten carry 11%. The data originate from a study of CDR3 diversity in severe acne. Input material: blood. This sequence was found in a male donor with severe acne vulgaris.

CDR3 protein: CASSLTGGFGNQPQHF. CDR3 bases: TGTGCCAGCAGCTTAACAGGGGGTTTTGGCAATCAGCCCCAGCATTTT. This rearrangement joins TRBV5-4 to TRBJ1-5, with 8 bases aligning to TRBD1. V trimming: 2 bases; J trimming: 2 bases; junction bases outside the gene matches: 6. The CDR3 loop spans 16 amino acids. Germline CDR1 and CDR2: SGHNT and YYREEE (reference sequence).